The following is a T cell receptor (beta chain) sequence with its context. This clone's antigen is unknown. Germline and junction disagree at one end, which may indicate a read error. Other nucleotide sequences from this sample produce the same CDR3. To sequence the TCRbeta CDR3 region, genomic DNA was isolated from the sorted cells. The immunoSEQ Assay was used to sequence the TCRbeta CDR3 regions. In TCRdb, the immuneACCESS table is reduced to in-frame sequences with V and J assigned. These tables do not hold every clone; where another copy was compared, an unresolved V gene accounts for under half, and the others remain unexplained. The sample data list tens of thousands of clones, and about four fifths of these were observed just once. The top ten clones comprise about 7% of the sample. The data are from a study of OX40 agonist ivuxolimab in advanced cancers. For the study in its entirety: The costimulatory receptor OX40 (CD134) was targeted by ivuxolimab, a fully human IgG2 agonistic monoclonal antibody. Intravenous ivuxolimab was administered to patients every 2 weeks at six dose levels: 0.01, 0.1, 0.3, 1.5, 3 and 10 mg/kg. Among the roughly 52 dose-escalation patients, 19 had hepatocellular carcinoma, approximately 15 melanoma, 9 renal cell carcinoma and 9 head and neck cancer. A male proportion of around 81% and a mean age of about 60 years, ranging from about 23 to 90, were recorded for the dose-escalation cohort. Patients were allowed to have had prior anti-PD-1, anti-PD-L1 or anti-CTLA-4 therapy, and around two fifths of the dose-escalation patients had been treated with checkpoint inhibitors. Partial responses occurred in three dose-escalation patients, of whom one had hepatocellular carcinoma and two had cutaneous melanoma. Peripheral TCRbeta sequencing was intended to test whether TCR sequence diversity was altered and clonal T-cell expansion was caused by ivuxolimab. The paper reports the monotherapy dose-escalation portion (N ≈ 50 patients) of the phase I ivuxolimab trial. Results the study describes overall, beyond this receptor: Low levels of normalized T-cell clonal expansion were also seen in some patients who did not respond. On average, CD8+ T cells showed more expanded clones than CD4+ T cells after ivuxolimab. In partial responders in the 0.1-3.0 mg/kg groups, normalized peripheral clonal expansion was found to be among the lowest, especially among CD8+ T cells. At doses of 0.1 to 3.0 mg/kg, clonal expansion of both CD4+ and CD8+ T cells in blood was seen between baseline and week 6. The antigen specificity of the peripheral T cells that underwent clonal expansion was not determined.

The CDR3 sequence holds 13 residues, the cysteine and phenylalanine included. Only CDR3 DNA is held: 39 bases, read in frame from base 1. Per the germline V gene (reference sequence), LNHDA is the CDR1 and SQIVND is the CDR2. The trial excluded patients who had a history of autoimmune disease or were on systemic immunosuppression. Peripheral blood for TCR sequencing was collected from all dose cohorts at baseline, on cycle 4 day 1, and on cycle 7 day 1. The samples were drawn from a first-in-human, open-label, multicenter phase I dose-escalation trial of ivuxolimab. Adults with locally advanced or metastatic melanoma, renal cell carcinoma, hepatocellular carcinoma or head and neck squamous cell carcinoma were enrolled in the trial. Before TCR sequencing, CD4+ and CD8+ T cells were separately sorted from peripheral blood.

The material was CD4+ or CD8+ T cells sorted from blood, obtained in a trial of the OX40 agonist ivuxolimab. The chain was built from TRBV19 and TRBJ2-5, with no D gene named confidently. The sequence was obtained from an adult with an advanced solid tumor such as melanoma, head and neck, liver or kidney cancer. CDR3 reads: CASSIDGEETQYF. The nucleotides read TGTGCTAGTAGTATAGACGGAGAAGAGACCCAGTACTTC. Supplemented by the reference TRBV19 and TRBJ2-5 proteins around the CDR3, the complete variable domain is DGGITQSPKYLFRKEGQNVTLSCEQNLNHDAMYWYRQDPGQGLRLIYYSQIVNDFQKGDIAEGYSVSREKKESFPLTVTSAQKNPTAFYLCASSIDGEETQYFGPGTRLLVL.